This T cell receptor (beta chain) was sequenced during a study of T cells in Graves' hyperthyroidism and ophthalmopathy. Across the whole study: Peripheral blood samples were taken at initial diagnosis, prior to any treatment.

Researchers took RNA transcripts and amplified the TCR beta CDR3 regions from them. HTBI primers were employed in a first-round RT-PCR of the TCR CDR3. TCRdb reanalysed the multiplex PCR reads using MiXCR and keeps one entry per CDR3 protein. The repertoire has around 620,000 distinct CDR3 sequences, roughly 16% of them found once; the top ten carry 3.8%. Stable disease denoted Graves' hyperthyroidism without ophthalmopathy progression within 18 months. Hyperthyroidism patients were newly diagnosed, had disease duration under 2 months, and were aged 18 to 65 years. This clonotype was found many times. The CDR3 spans 15 residues. The V and J ends lost 0 bases and 4 bases respectively, with 11 bases between them. Germline V gene data show CDR1 as KGHSH and CDR2 as LQKENI.

Material: blood. The chain combines TRBV18 with TRBJ2-3; D is perhaps TRBD1 or TRBD2 (6 bases each). The TCR originated in a woman under 40 with Graves' hyperthyroidism. CDR3 DNA sequence: TGTGCCAGCTCACCACCAACGGGGGCCTCAGATACGCAGTATTTT. Protein sequence: CASSPPTGASDTQYF.